Following are 30 T cell receptor beta chains from one sample sequenced in a study of T cells after yellow fever vaccination. TCRdb reprocessed the 5' RACE reads via MiXCR and lists one record per CDR3 protein. The sample records some 560,000 distinct CDR3 sequences, 17% being singletons. The specimen was PBMCs, collected about 5 days after the first yellow fever vaccination. These receptors were taken from a man aged 18 to 29 who received the YFV17D yellow fever vaccine.

The chain recombines TRBV6-5 with TRBJ2-3, with no clear D. CDR3 length: 12 amino acids. From germline, CDR1 is MNHEY and CDR2 SVGAGI. V was shortened by 6 bases and J by 4 bases, with 8 bases between the two germline ends. In DNA, the CDR3 is TGTGCCAGCAGCCCTACCTCAGATACGCAGTATTTT. Amino acid sequence: CASSPTSDTQYF.

This clonotype has only a few counts. The chain recombines TRBV6-1 with TRBJ1-2; the match to TRBD1 covers 12 bases. Trimming at V came to 6 bases and at J to 3 bases, leaving 5 bases not matched to a gene. The CDR3 length is 15 residues. The germline gives CDR1 MNHNS, CDR2 SASEGT. The CDR3, as DNA: TGTGCCAGCAGCCCCGGGACAGGGGGCGACTATGGCTACACCTTC. Translated, it gives CASSPGTGGDYGYTF.

This clonotype was seen many times. The V call is TRBV7-3, the J call TRBJ2-3; no clear D gene. The CDR3 is 14 amino acids. Germline lookup yields CDR1 SGHTA and CDR2 FQGTGA. V lost 0 bases and J lost 3, with 7 bases in between. The CDR3 coding sequence is TGTGCCAGCAGCTTAACGCAAAGTACAGATACGCAGTATTTT. Translation: CASSLTQSTDTQYF. The variable domain in full, completed from reference TRBV7-3 and TRBJ2-3, reads GAGVSQTPSNKVTEKGKYVELRCDPISGHTALYWYRQSLGQGPEFLIYFQGTGAADDSGLPNDRFFAVRPEGSVSTLKIQRTERGDSAVYLCASSLTQSTDTQYFGPGTRLTVL.

The chain employs TRBV20-1 and TRBJ1-5, with 7 nucleotides matching TRBD1. Trimming removed 6 bases from V and 0 bases from J; junction bases left unmatched: 5. This CDR3 spans 14 amino acids. Germline CDR1 is DFQATT and CDR2 is SNEGSKA (reference sequence). The CDR3 loop reads CSAVGQLSNQPQHF. CDR3 bases: TGCAGTGCCGTGGGACAGCTTAGCAATCAGCCCCAGCATTTT.

This clonotype occurred a few times. The V gene is TRBV29-1, the J gene TRBJ1-4, with a weak D call TRBD1 (6 bases). This CDR3 contains 11 residues. V was shortened by 7 bases and J by 8 bases, with 11 bases between the two germline ends. In germline, CDR1 is SQVTM, CDR2 ANQGSEA. In DNA form, the CDR3 reads TGCAGCGGAGGGGGAGAGGAAAAACTGTTTTTT. The encoded protein is CSGGGEEKLFF.

This clonotype has ten or more counts. This chain uses TRBV7-8 with TRBJ1-1; D is undetermined. Per germline, CDR1 SGHVS and CDR2 FQNEAQ. Trimming took 1 base from V and 5 from J, leaving 11 bases between them. The CDR3 spans 14 residues. The CDR3, as DNA: TGTGCCAGCAGCTTAGATTGGACGGGGACTGAAGCTTTCTTT. This gives the protein CASSLDWTGTEAFF.

The V gene is TRBV30, the J gene TRBJ2-7, with 9 bases fitting TRBD1. V gave up 3 bases and J gave up 4 bases; unmatched junction bases: 10. CDR1 and CDR2 from the germline V gene are GTSNPN and SVGIG (reference sequence). There are 15 residues in the CDR3. The CDR3 DNA reads as TGTGCCTGGAGAGACGGCAACAGGGGGCCTTACGAGCAGTACTTC. Encoded protein: CAWRDGNRGPYEQYF.

V and J are TRBV6-2 or TRBV6-3 and TRBJ2-7; the match to TRBD1 covers 9 bases. J lost 7 bases, V lost 5 bases, and 3 bases had no gene match. CDR3 length: 12 amino acids. Germline CDR1 is MNHEY and CDR2 is SVGEGT. The CDR3 region is CASSQGTGEQYV. Here the CDR3 DNA reads TGTGCCAGCAGTCAGGGGACAGGGGAGCAGTACGTC.

The gene calls are TRBV5-1 and TRBJ2-5, with D unclear. Germline CDR1 reads SGHRS; CDR2 reads YFSETQ. The V end was cut by 0 bases, the J end by 5 bases, with 8 bases between. The CDR3 is made up of 13 amino acids. This CDR3 reads CASSLEGWETQYF. CDR3 sequence (DNA): TGCGCCAGCAGCTTGGAGGGATGGGAGACCCAGTACTTC.

This clonotype was seen a handful of times. The chain couples TRBV12-3 or TRBV12-4 to TRBJ2-7; a weak D match, TRBD1 (6 bases). Trimming cost V 5 bases and J 5 bases, with 22 bases left between them. The CDR3 length is 16 residues. The CDR3 sequence: CASSRRGGRGGDEQYF. For the CDR3, the DNA is TGTGCCAGCAGTCGACGAGGAGGCAGGGGTGGCGACGAGCAGTACTTC.

The chain couples TRBV6-2 or TRBV6-3 to TRBJ2-2; 9 nucleotides agree with TRBD1. Germline V lookup: CDR1 MNHEY, CDR2 SVGEGT. V shed 10 bases and J 4 bases; nucleotides not matched to a gene: 10. The CDR3 runs to 15 residues. CDR3 loop: CATAGTGPFTGELFF. CDR3 bases: TGTGCCACCGCAGGGACAGGGCCTTTCACCGGGGAGCTGTTTTTT.

The chain uses TRBV6-1 and TRBJ1-1; TRBD1 matches at 10 bases. Germline assignment: CDR1 MNHNS and CDR2 SASEGT. V gave up 6 bases and J gave up 5 bases; unmatched junction bases: 6. CDR3 length: 14 residues. Here the CDR3 reads CASRDDRGRTEAFF. The CDR3 DNA is TGTGCCAGCAGGGACGACAGGGGGCGAACTGAAGCTTTCTTT.

The chain carries TRBV5-1 and TRBJ2-3; a weak D match, TRBD2 (6 bases). Per germline, CDR1 SGHRS and CDR2 YFSETQ. V lost 0 bases and J 2 bases, leaving 13 bases between the germline ends. The CDR3 is 16 residues long. As DNA, the CDR3 is TGCGCCAGCAGCTTGGGTCTAGCGCACCTCACAGATACGCAGTATTTT. Translation gives CASSLGLAHLTDTQYF.

The sample holds a few counts of this clonotype. V and J are TRBV7-9 and TRBJ2-1; 8 bases align to TRBD2. With V trimmed by 1 base and J by 3 bases, 5 bases remained unmatched. CDR3 length equals 16 residues. Germline V gives CDR1 SEHNR, CDR2 FQNEAQ (reference sequence). In nucleotides, the CDR3 is TGTGCCAGCAGCTTAGTTCCGGGGGGGCTCTACAATGAGCAGTTCTTC. Translating gives CASSLVPGGLYNEQFF.

V usage is TRBV7-6 and J usage is TRBJ1-2; TRBD1 aligns across 9 bases. CDR3 length: 15 amino acids. The J segment lost 3 bases and the V segment lost 5 bases, leaving 7 bases of the junction unmatched. Per the germline V gene, CDR1 is SGHVS and CDR2 is FNYEAQ. The CDR3 region is CASSPGTGTHYGYTF. The DNA of the CDR3 is TGTGCCAGCAGCCCCGGGACAGGGACGCACTATGGCTACACCTTC.

CDR3 nucleotide sequence: TGTGCCAGCAGCTTAGCTGAGGCGCATACGCAGTATTTT. The encoded protein is CASSLAEAHTQYF. The genes are TRBV7-2 and TRBJ2-3; no reliable D call. The ends were cut back, 0 bases at V and 7 bases at J, with 8 bases in the middle. The CDR3 spans 13 residues. In germline, CDR1 is SGHTA, CDR2 FQGNSA.

The rearrangement uses TRBV9 and TRBJ2-3; 8 bases match TRBD2. This CDR3 contains 15 residues. Germline V gives CDR1 SGDLS, CDR2 YYNGEE. The V segment lost 0 bases and the J segment 1 base; nucleotides outside the gene matches: 1. CDR3 amino acids: CASSVATSGTDTQYF. For the CDR3, the DNA is TGTGCCAGCAGCGTAGCGACTAGCGGCACAGATACGCAGTATTTT. The whole variable domain, filled in from reference TRBV9 and TRBJ2-3, reads DSGVTQTPKHLITATGQRVTLRCSPRSGDLSVYWYQQSLDQGLQFLIQYYNGEERAKGNILERFSAQQFPDLHSELNLSSLELGDSALYFCASSVATSGTDTQYFGPGTRLTVL.

The J gene is TRBJ2-1, the V gene TRBV5-1, with TRBD2 identical over 9 bases. Germline assignment: CDR1 SGHRS and CDR2 YFSETQ. The CDR3 runs to 16 residues. With 1 base clipped from V and 4 bases from J, the junction kept 6 bases outside the gene matches. The CDR3 nucleotides read TGCGCCAGCAGCTTGAGGGCTAGCGGGGTATACAATGAGCAGTTCTTC. As protein: CASSLRASGVYNEQFF.

There are a few counts of this clonotype. V gene TRBV5-1 combines with J gene TRBJ2-3; either TRBD1 or TRBD2 may supply D (5 bases each). The CDR3 is 15 residues long. CDR1 is SGHRS and CDR2 is YFSETQ in the germline V gene. Trimming pared 1 base from V and 2 bases from J, leaving 11 bases between. The CDR3 DNA is TGCGCCAGCAGCTTGTGGTGGGACCTCACAGATACGCAGTATTTT. Translating it yields CASSLWWDLTDTQYF.

Worth noting for this clonotype: Being one base from a much bigger clone, this may be a read error. The V gene is TRBV6-1, the J gene TRBJ2-3; either TRBD1 or TRBD2 may supply D (5 bases each). This CDR3 has 14 residues. Germline assignment: CDR1 MNHNS and CDR2 SASEGT. CDR3 nucleotides: TGTGCCAGCTGTGAAGTGGGGACCCCAGATACGCAGTATTTT. This gives the protein CASCEVGTPDTQYF.

This clonotype was seen a handful of times. The V call is TRBV5-1, the J call TRBJ2-3, with 11 bases aligning to TRBD1. The CDR3 has 14 amino acids. The V gene's germline CDR1 is SGHRS and CDR2 YFSETQ. The ends lost 3 bases at V and 5 bases at J; junction bases unmatched: 2. CDR3 nucleotide sequence: TGCGCCAGCAGCTGGGGGACAGGGGGAGATACGCAGTATTTT. Translated, it gives CASSWGTGGDTQYF.

The chain couples TRBV12-3 or TRBV12-4 to TRBJ1-5; weak D call: TRBD1 (5 bases). The CDR3 contains 17 residues. Trimming took 4 bases from V and 7 from J, leaving 23 bases between them. The CDR3 loop reads CASSSTAGSSSGQPQHF. In DNA, the CDR3 is TGTGCCAGCAGTTCGACGGCAGGGAGTAGCTCAGGGCAGCCCCAGCATTTT.

This clonotype came up a few times. The rearrangement uses TRBV5-1 and TRBJ1-2, with 9 bases aligning to TRBD1. This CDR3 is 15 amino acids long. The V segment lost 4 bases and the J segment 1 base; nucleotides outside the gene matches: 5. Germline CDR1 SGHRS, CDR2 YFSETQ. CDR3 DNA sequence: TGCGCCAGCAGCCTACGGACAGGGGATAACTATGGCTACACCTTC. Translated, it gives CASSLRTGDNYGYTF.

This sequence joins TRBV29-1 and TRBJ1-1; D possibly corresponds to TRBD1 (5 bases). The germline CDR1 and CDR2 sequences are SQVTM and ANQGSEA. The CDR3 has 13 residues. V lost 7 bases and J lost 3, with 15 bases in between. DNA for the CDR3: TGCAGCGCAACACCTCAGGGAGACACTGAAGCTTTCTTT. It encodes CSATPQGDTEAFF.

The rearrangement links TRBV20-1 to TRBJ1-3; D perhaps matches TRBD1 (6 bases). The V gene lost 6 bases and the J gene lost 0 bases, with 12 bases spanning the gap. Germline V CDR1 and CDR2: DFQATT, SNEGSKA (reference sequence). The CDR3 length is 14 residues. This chain's CDR3 is CSASGEPSGNTIYF. Written as DNA, the CDR3 is TGCAGTGCATCAGGGGAACCCTCTGGAAACACCATATATTTT.

This chain uses TRBV6-2 or TRBV6-3 with TRBJ1-1, with D possibly matching TRBD1 (5 bases). Per the germline V gene, CDR1 is MNHEY and CDR2 is SVGEGT. The CDR3 extends over 16 amino acids. Trimming stripped 5 bases from V and 1 base from J, with 17 bases between. The CDR3 sequence is CASSDHGRQPNTEAFF. CDR3 in DNA: TGTGCCAGCAGTGACCACGGACGACAGCCGAACACTGAAGCTTTCTTT.

V gene TRBV4-3 combines with J gene TRBJ2-2; a weak D match, TRBD2 (7 bases). The length of the CDR3 is 16 residues. The V end lost 3 bases, the J end lost 6 bases, and 17 bases lay between the germline ends. Germline loops: CDR1 LGHNA, CDR2 YSLEER. In DNA, the CDR3 is TGCGCCAGCAGCCAGAGACGAGGGGGGGGTTCCGGGGAGCTGTTTTTT. Protein sequence: CASSQRRGGGSGELFF.

This clonotype was seen more than once but under ten times. This chain's CDR3 is CASSLRKSYEQYF. The CDR3 DNA is TGTGCCAGCAGTTTACGTAAATCCTACGAGCAGTACTTC. This chain joins TRBV27 and TRBJ2-7; D remains unclear. With 2 bases removed from V and 1 base from J, the gap between germline ends came to 6 bases. CDR1 is MNHEY, CDR2 SMNVEV, per germline (reference sequence). The CDR3 extends over 13 amino acids.

In this sample, this clonotype turned up a few times. The chain is built from TRBV7-8 and TRBJ1-1, with TRBD1 as a possible D gene (6 bases). Germline V gene sequence: CDR1 SGHVS, CDR2 FQNEAQ. The CDR3 sequence is 16 residues long. V was clipped by 4 bases and J by 1 base, with 16 bases between them. CDR3 DNA sequence: TGTGCCAGCAGCTCACTGGACAGCGCCAAGAACACTGAAGCTTTCTTT. Protein sequence: CASSSLDSAKNTEAFF.

The rearrangement joins TRBV7-6 to TRBJ1-1; D gene ambiguous. Germline CDR1 and CDR2: SGHVS and FNYEAQ. CDR3 length: 14 residues. V was pared by 1 base and J by 3 bases, with 9 bases between. CDR3 in amino acids: CASSLGASDTEAFF. DNA for the CDR3: TGTGCCAGCAGCTTAGGGGCGTCGGACACTGAAGCTTTCTTT.